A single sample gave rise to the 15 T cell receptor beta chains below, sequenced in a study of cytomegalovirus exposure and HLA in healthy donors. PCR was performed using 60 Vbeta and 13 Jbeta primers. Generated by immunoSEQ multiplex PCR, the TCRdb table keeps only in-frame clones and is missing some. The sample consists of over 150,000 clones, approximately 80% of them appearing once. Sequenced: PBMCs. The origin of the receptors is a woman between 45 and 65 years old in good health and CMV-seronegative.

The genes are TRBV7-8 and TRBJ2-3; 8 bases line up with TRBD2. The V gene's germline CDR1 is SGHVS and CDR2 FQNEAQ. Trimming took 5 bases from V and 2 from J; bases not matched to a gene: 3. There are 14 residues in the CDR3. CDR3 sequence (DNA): TGTGCCAGCAGCCTGACTAGCGTCACAGATACGCAGTATTTT. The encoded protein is CASSLTSVTDTQYF.

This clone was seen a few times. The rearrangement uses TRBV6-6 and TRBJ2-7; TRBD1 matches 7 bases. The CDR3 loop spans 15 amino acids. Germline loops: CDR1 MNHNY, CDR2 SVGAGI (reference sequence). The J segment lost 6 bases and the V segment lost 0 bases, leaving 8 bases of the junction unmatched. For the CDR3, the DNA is TGTGCCAGCAGTTACTCGGAGACAGGGCTCCCCGAGCAGTACTTC. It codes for CASSYSETGLPEQYF.

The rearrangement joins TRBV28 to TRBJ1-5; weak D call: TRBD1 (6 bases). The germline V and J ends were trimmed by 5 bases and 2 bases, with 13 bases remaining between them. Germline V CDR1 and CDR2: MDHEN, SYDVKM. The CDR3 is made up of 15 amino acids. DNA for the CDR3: TGTGCCAGCAGTGACAGGTCCCTTGGCAATCAGCCCCAGCATTTT. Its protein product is CASSDRSLGNQPQHF.

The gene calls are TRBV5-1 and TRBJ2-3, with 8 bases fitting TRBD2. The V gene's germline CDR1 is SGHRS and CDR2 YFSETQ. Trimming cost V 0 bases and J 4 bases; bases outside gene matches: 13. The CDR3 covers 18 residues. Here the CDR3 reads CASSLGVSAGVIADTQYF. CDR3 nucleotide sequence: TGCGCCAGCAGCTTGGGAGTCTCAGCGGGAGTGATTGCAGATACGCAGTATTTT.

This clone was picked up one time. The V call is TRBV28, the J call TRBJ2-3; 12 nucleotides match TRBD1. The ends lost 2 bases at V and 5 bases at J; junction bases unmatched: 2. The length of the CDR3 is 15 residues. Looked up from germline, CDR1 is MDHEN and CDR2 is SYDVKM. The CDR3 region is CASSLGTGGLDTQYF. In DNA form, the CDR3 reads TGTGCCAGCAGTTTAGGGACAGGGGGCCTAGATACGCAGTATTTT.

Written as DNA, the CDR3 is TGTGCCAGCAGCCAAGCAAGGACTAGCGGATACAATGAGCAGTTCTTC. Residues: CASSQARTSGYNEQFF. The chain has TRBV14 and TRBJ2-1; 10 bases agree with TRBD2. The V gene's germline CDR1 is SGHDN and CDR2 FVKESK. The CDR3 runs to 16 residues. Trimming took 1 base from V and 4 from J; bases not matched to a gene: 4.

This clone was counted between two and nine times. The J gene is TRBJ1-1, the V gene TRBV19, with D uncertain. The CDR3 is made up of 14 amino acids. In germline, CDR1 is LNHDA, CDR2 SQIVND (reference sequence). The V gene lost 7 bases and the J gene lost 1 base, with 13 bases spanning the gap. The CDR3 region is CASTSGSWNTEAFF. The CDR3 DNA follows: TGTGCCAGTACCTCGGGATCATGGAACACTGAAGCTTTCTTT.

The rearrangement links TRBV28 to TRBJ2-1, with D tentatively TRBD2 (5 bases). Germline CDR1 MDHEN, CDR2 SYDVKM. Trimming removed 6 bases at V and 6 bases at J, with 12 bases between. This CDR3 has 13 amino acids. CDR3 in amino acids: CASRPGWGNEQFF. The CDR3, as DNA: TGTGCCAGCAGACCGGGGTGGGGCAATGAGCAGTTCTTC.

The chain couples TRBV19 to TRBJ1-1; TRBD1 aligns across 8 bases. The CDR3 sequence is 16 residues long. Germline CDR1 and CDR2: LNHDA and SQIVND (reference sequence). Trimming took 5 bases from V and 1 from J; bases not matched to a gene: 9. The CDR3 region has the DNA TGTGCCAGTAGTGTGTTGACAGGGGCGAGGAACACTGAAGCTTTCTTT. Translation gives CASSVLTGARNTEAFF.

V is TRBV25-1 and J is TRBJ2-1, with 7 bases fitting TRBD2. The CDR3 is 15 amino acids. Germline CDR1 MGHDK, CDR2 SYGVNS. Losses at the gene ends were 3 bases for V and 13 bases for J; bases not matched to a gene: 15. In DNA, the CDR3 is TGTGCCAGCAGTGACTTGAAGGGACTACCTTCCGGACAGTTCTTC. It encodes CASSDLKGLPSGQFF.

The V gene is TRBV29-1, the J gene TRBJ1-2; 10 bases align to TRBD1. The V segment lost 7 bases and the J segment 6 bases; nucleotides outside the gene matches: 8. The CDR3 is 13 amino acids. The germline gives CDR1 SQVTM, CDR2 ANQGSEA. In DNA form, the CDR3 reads TGCAGCGAAAACGGACAGGGGGTTGATGGCTACACCTTC. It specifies CSENGQGVDGYTF.

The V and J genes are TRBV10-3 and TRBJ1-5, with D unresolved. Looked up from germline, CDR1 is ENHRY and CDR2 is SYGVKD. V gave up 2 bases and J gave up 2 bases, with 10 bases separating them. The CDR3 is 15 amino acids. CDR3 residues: CAISEQLTGNQPQHF. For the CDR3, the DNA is TGTGCCATCAGTGAGCAACTTACTGGCAATCAGCCCCAGCATTTT.

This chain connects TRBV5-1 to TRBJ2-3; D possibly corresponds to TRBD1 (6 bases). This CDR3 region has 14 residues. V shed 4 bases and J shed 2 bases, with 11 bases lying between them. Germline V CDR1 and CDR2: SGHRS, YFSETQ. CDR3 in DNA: TGCGCCAGCAGCCCGAGGGGGATCACAGATACGCAGTATTTT. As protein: CASSPRGITDTQYF.

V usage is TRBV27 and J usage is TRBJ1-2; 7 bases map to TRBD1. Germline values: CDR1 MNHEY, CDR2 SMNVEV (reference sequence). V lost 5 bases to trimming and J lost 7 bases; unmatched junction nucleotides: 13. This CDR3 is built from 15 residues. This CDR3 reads CASSHGQEGGFGYTF. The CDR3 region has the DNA TGTGCCAGCAGTCACGGACAGGAGGGGGGTTTTGGCTACACCTTC.

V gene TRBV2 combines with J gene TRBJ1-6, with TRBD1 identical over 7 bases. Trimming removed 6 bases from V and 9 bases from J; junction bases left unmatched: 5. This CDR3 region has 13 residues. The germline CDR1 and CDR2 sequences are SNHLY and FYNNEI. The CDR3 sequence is CASRGQEGSPLHF. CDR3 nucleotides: TGTGCCAGCAGAGGACAGGAGGGTTCACCCCTCCACTTT.